This T cell receptor beta chain originates from a study of tumor-infiltrating lymphocytes in oesophageal squamous cell carcinoma. TCRdb reanalysed the PCR reads using MiXCR and keeps one entry per CDR3 protein. Here the sample spans 19,000 or so distinct CDR3 sequences, around 43% being singletons. The germline CDR1 and CDR2 sequences are MNHEY and SMNVEV (reference sequence). There are 18 residues in the CDR3. V lost 3 bases, J lost 2 bases, and 17 bases lay in between. This chain uses TRBV27 with TRBJ2-6; D is undetermined. Sample: blood. The sequence came from a male donor with esophageal squamous cell carcinoma. The CDR3 sequence is CASSFRSSNVAGANVLTF. The CDR3 nucleotides read TGTGCCAGCAGTTTTCGGAGTTCCAACGTAGCTGGGGCCAACGTCCTGACTTTC.